This passage covers 2 T cell receptor beta chains from one sample sequenced in a study of regulatory and conventional T cells in RAG deficiency. Repertoires were generated with immunoSEQ multiplex PCR, while TCRdb's copy carries only in-frame clones and drops some. The sample holds roughly 45,000 clones, more than 80% seen once. Conventional CD4+ T cells were sorted from blood as CD25-low CD127-high cells. These same records also appear under a second study, on regulatory T cells. That investigation notes: The PCR used 52 TRBV and 13 TRBJ primers.

The sequenced sample was CD4+ effector T cells sorted from blood. The receptors were sampled from a human donor in good health.

This chain uses TRBV6-1 with TRBJ2-7, with 10 positions matching TRBD2. This CDR3 is built from 15 residues. Trimming cost V 7 bases and J 3 bases; bases outside gene matches: 9. Germline CDR1 and CDR2: MNHNS and SASEGT. The CDR3, as DNA: TGTGCCAGCATCCTTACTAGCGGGGTTCTCTACGAGCAGTACTTC. This gives the protein CASILTSGVLYEQYF.

About this clone: Additional DNA sequences in this sample encode the identical CDR3. The chain links TRBV5-8 to TRBJ1-2; D remains unclear. The germline CDR1 and CDR2 sequences are SGHTS and YDEGEE. There are 13 residues in the CDR3. Deletions cut 0 bases from V and 2 bases from J, with 5 bases between. The CDR3 loop is CASSLGRNYGYTF. Written as DNA, the CDR3 is TGTGCCAGCAGCTTGGGACGAAACTATGGCTACACCTTC.